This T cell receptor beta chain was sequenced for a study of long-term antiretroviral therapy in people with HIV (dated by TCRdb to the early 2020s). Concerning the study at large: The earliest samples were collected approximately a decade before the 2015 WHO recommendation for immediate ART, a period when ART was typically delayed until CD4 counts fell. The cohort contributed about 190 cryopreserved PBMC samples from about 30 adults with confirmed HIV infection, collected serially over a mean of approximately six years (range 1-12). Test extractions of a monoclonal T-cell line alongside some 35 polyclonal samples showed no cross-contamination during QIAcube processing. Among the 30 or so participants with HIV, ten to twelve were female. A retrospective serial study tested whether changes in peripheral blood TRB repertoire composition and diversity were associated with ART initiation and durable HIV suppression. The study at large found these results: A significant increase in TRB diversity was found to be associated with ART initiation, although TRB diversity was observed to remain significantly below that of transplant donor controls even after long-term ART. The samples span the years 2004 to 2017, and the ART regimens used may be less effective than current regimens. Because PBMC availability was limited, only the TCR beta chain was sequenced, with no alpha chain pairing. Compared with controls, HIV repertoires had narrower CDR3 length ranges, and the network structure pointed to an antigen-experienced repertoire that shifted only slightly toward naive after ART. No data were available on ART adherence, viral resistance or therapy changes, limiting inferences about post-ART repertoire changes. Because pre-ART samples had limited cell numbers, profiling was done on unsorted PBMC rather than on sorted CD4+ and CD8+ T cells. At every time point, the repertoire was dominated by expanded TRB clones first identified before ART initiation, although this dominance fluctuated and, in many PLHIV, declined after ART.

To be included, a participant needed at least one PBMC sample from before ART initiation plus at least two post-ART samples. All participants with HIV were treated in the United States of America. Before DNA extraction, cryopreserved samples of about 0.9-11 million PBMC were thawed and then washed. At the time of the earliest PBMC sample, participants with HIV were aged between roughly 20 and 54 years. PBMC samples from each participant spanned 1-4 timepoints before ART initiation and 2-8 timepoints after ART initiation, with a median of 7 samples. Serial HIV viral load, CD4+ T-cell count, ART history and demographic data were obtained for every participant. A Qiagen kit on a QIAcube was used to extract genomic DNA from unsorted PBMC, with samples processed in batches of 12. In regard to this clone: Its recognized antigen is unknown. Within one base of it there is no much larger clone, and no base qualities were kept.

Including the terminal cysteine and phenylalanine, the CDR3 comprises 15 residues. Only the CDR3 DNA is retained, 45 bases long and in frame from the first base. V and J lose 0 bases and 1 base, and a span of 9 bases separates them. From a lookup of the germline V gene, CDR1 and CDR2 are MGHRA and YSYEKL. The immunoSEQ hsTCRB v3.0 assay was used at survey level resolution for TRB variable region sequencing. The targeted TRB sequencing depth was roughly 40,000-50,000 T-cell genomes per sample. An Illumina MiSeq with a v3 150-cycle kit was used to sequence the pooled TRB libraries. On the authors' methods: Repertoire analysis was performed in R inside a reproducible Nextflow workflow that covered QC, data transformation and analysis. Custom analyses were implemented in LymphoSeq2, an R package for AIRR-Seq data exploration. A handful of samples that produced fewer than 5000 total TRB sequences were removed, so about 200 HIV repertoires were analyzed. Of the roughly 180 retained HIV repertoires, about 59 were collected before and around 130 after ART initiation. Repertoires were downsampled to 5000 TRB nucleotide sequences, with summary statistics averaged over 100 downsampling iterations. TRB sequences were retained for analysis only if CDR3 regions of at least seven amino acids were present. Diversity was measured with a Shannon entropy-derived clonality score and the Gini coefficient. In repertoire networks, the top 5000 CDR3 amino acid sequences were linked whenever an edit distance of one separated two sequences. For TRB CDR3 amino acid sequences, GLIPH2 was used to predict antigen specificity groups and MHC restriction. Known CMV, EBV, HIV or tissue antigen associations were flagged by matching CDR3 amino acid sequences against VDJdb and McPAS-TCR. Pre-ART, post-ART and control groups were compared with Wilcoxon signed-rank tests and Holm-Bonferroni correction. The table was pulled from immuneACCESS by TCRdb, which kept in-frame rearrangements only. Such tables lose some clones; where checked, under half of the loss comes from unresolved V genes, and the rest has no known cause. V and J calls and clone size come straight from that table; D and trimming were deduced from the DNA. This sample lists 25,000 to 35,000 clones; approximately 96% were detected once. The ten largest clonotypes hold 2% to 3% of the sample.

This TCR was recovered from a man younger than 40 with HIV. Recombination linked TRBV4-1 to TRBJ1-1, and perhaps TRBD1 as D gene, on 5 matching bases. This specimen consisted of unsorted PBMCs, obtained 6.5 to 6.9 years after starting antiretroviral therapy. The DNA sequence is TGCGCCAGCAGCCAAGAGGGACGTCAGAACACTGAAGCTTTCTTT. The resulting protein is CASSQEGRQNTEAFF.